Following are 17 T cell receptor beta chains from one sample sequenced in a study of T cell responses to AZD1222 COVID-19 vaccine. Only in-frame clones appear in the TCRdb table, and some are missing; sequencing was by immunoSEQ multiplex PCR. The data contain roughly 67,000 clones, about nine tenths of them singletons. The sample was peripheral blood, taken on day 0 of AZD1222 vaccination. Receptor source: an adult in good health.

The chain is built from TRBV2 and TRBJ1-2; 11 bases align to TRBD1. Germline V lookup: CDR1 SNHLY, CDR2 FYNNEI. The CDR3 is made up of 15 amino acids. The V segment lost 3 bases and the J segment 8 bases; nucleotides outside the gene matches: 8. The CDR3 sequence is CASSEKDRGPGGYTF. CDR3 nucleotide sequence: TGTGCCAGCAGTGAGAAGGACAGGGGGCCAGGGGGCTACACCTTC.

This clone is a singleton in its sample. The V call is TRBV27, the J call TRBJ2-7; D is perhaps TRBD1 (6 bases). Germline lookup yields CDR1 MNHEY and CDR2 SMNVEV (reference sequence). The CDR3 has 15 residues. V was shortened by 6 bases and J by 4 bases, with 19 bases between the two germline ends. The CDR3 sequence is CASSQQGYREYEQYF. The CDR3 DNA is TGTGCCAGCAGCCAACAGGGCTACAGAGAATACGAGCAGTACTTC.

The V and J genes are TRBV9 and TRBJ2-1; 13 bases are a match to TRBD2. Losses at the gene ends were 4 bases for V and 8 bases for J; bases not matched to a gene: 12. CDR3 size: 17 residues. Per germline, CDR1 SGDLS and CDR2 YYNGEE. This CDR3 is CASSTRLAGGSFYEQFF. In DNA, the CDR3 is TGTGCCAGCAGCACTAGACTAGCGGGGGGTAGTTTCTATGAGCAGTTCTTC.

This rearrangement joins TRBV6-5 to TRBJ2-7; a weak D match, TRBD1 (6 bases). In germline, CDR1 is MNHEY, CDR2 SVGAGI. CDR3 size: 14 residues. The V and J ends lost 10 bases and 2 bases respectively, with 18 bases between them. The CDR3 protein is CATYPAGDPYEQYF. The CDR3 nucleotides read TGTGCCACCTACCCCGCAGGGGACCCCTACGAGCAGTACTTC.

This clone came up once. The gene calls are TRBV10-3 and TRBJ2-7, with 14 bases aligning to TRBD2. The germline CDR1 and CDR2 sequences are ENHRY and SYGVKD. The junction had 6 bases not matched to a gene; V was cut back by 4 bases and J by 4 bases. This CDR3 spans 16 amino acids. CDR3 protein: CAISVSGTSGSYEQYF. The CDR3 DNA is TGTGCCATCAGTGTTTCCGGGACTAGCGGGAGTTACGAGCAGTACTTC.

The gene calls are TRBV19 and TRBJ2-5; TRBD2 aligns across 10 bases. J was trimmed by 2 bases and V by 3 bases; bases with no gene match: 12. The CDR3 runs to 18 residues. Per germline, CDR1 LNHDA and CDR2 SQIVND (reference sequence). The CDR3 reads CASSILSASGGVQETQYF. The CDR3 DNA sequence: TGTGCCAGTAGTATTTTATCCGCTAGCGGGGGAGTTCAAGAGACCCAGTACTTC.

The chain joins TRBV11-3 to TRBJ2-3; D gene ambiguous. This CDR3 has 12 amino acids. The V end lost 3 bases, the J end lost 2 bases, and 3 bases lay between the germline ends. The germline gives CDR1 SGHNT, CDR2 YENEEA. CDR3 in amino acids: CASSFHTDTQYF. In DNA form, the CDR3 reads TGTGCCAGCAGCTTTCACACAGATACGCAGTATTTT.

The V and J genes are TRBV19 and TRBJ2-1; D gene unclear. Germline V CDR1 and CDR2: LNHDA, SQIVND (reference sequence). The CDR3 extends over 13 amino acids. The germline V and J ends were trimmed by 3 bases and 5 bases, with 8 bases remaining between them. CDR3 loop: CASSMSVDNEQFF. Written as DNA, the CDR3 is TGTGCCAGTAGTATGTCGGTGGACAATGAGCAGTTCTTC. Combining the CDR3 with reference TRBV19 and TRBJ2-1 gives the whole variable domain DGGITQSPKYLFRKEGQNVTLSCEQNLNHDAMYWYRQDPGQGLRLIYYSQIVNDFQKGDIAEGYSVSREKKESFPLTVTSAQKNPTAFYLCASSMSVDNEQFFGPGTRLTVL.

V and J are TRBV12-3 or TRBV12-4 and TRBJ1-2; a possible D gene is TRBD1 (5 bases). The CDR3 is made up of 13 amino acids. V shed 6 bases and J shed 7 bases, with 15 bases lying between them. The CDR3 protein is CASSRQRAGGYTF. The CDR3 DNA reads as TGTGCCAGCAGCCGACAGAGAGCCGGTGGCTACACCTTC.

Note on this clone: Its ends do not fully match the called genes, so a read error is possible. V and J are TRBV5-6 and TRBJ1-5; 7 nucleotides match TRBD1. This CDR3 has 15 amino acids. Per the germline V gene, CDR1 is SGHDT and CDR2 is YYEEEE. The CDR3 coding sequence is TGTGCCAGCAGCCGAGGGACAGCACAGAATCAGGCCCAGCATTTT. This gives the protein CASSRGTAQNQAQHF. The full variable domain, with the rest looked up from reference TRBV5-6 and TRBJ1-5, is DAGVTQSPTHLIKTRGQQVTLRCSPKSGHDTVSWYQQALGQGPQFIFQYYEEEERQRGNFPDRFSGHQFPNYSSELNVNALLLGDSALYLCASSRGTAQNQAQHFGDGTRLSIL.

This chain links TRBV7-6 with TRBJ2-2; 11 nucleotides match TRBD1. The CDR3 has 15 residues. Germline lookup yields CDR1 SGHVS and CDR2 FNYEAQ. J lost 7 bases, V lost 7 bases, and 8 bases had no gene match. The CDR3, as DNA: TGTGCCAGCACTCGGACAGGGGGCGCTGGCGGGGAGCTGTTTTTT. Protein: CASTRTGGAGGELFF.

V is TRBV11-3 and J is TRBJ2-3; tentatively, D is TRBD2 (6 bases). This CDR3 has 16 residues. V lost 1 base and J lost 1, with 12 bases in between. Germline assignment: CDR1 SGHNT and CDR2 YENEEA. CDR3 nucleotide sequence: TGTGCCAGCAGCTTAGGAGGTAGCGGCCGCACAGATACGCAGTATTTT. This encodes CASSLGGSGRTDTQYF.

The gene calls are TRBV19 and TRBJ2-7; no clear D gene. Germline CDR1 LNHDA, CDR2 SQIVND (reference sequence). The V end was cut by 5 bases, the J end by 4 bases, with 12 bases between. CDR3 size: 13 residues. The CDR3 is CASSGPTGYEQYF. CDR3 DNA sequence: TGTGCCAGTAGTGGGCCCACCGGATACGAGCAGTACTTC.

The CDR3 sequence: CASSTYTGSSNQPQHF. CDR3 DNA sequence: TGTGCCAGTAGTACGTACACAGGGTCGAGCAATCAGCCCCAGCATTTT. The chain joins TRBV19 to TRBJ1-5; TRBD1 might be the D (6 bases). The CDR3 runs to 16 residues. V lost 4 bases, J lost 1 base, and 14 bases lay in between. CDR1 is LNHDA, CDR2 SQIVND, per germline (reference sequence).

The rearrangement links TRBV5-1 to TRBJ2-7, with D perhaps TRBD1 (6 bases). Germline loops: CDR1 SGHRS, CDR2 YFSETQ. V shed 4 bases and J shed 3 bases, with 14 bases lying between them. The CDR3 is 14 amino acids. CDR3 protein: CASSTTGTFYEQYF. Here the CDR3 DNA reads TGCGCCAGCAGCACAACCGGGACATTCTACGAGCAGTACTTC. The full variable domain, completed using reference TRBV5-1 and TRBJ2-7, is KAGVTQTPRYLIKTRGQQVTLSCSPISGHRSVSWYQQTPGQGLQFLFEYFSETQRNKGNFPGRFSGRQFSNSRSEMNVSTLELGDSALYLCASSTTGTFYEQYFGPGTRLTVT.

V gene TRBV9 combines with J gene TRBJ2-2; D remains unclear. From germline, CDR1 is SGDLS and CDR2 YYNGEE. The V and J ends lost 3 bases and 3 bases respectively, with 12 bases between them. The CDR3 extends over 15 amino acids. The CDR3 DNA is TGTGCCAGCAGCGCCCCGTTAGGTTACACCGGGGAGCTGTTTTTT. Translated: CASSAPLGYTGELFF.

The chain couples TRBV6-2 or TRBV6-3 to TRBJ2-7; 9 bases align to TRBD1. Trimming removed 6 bases from V and 2 bases from J; junction bases left unmatched: 17. Germline values: CDR1 MNHEY, CDR2 SVGEGT. This CDR3 region has 18 residues. The CDR3 loop reads CASRYRSPPGQGPYEQYF. In nucleotides, the CDR3 is TGTGCCAGCAGGTACCGAAGCCCACCGGGACAGGGCCCCTACGAGCAGTACTTC.